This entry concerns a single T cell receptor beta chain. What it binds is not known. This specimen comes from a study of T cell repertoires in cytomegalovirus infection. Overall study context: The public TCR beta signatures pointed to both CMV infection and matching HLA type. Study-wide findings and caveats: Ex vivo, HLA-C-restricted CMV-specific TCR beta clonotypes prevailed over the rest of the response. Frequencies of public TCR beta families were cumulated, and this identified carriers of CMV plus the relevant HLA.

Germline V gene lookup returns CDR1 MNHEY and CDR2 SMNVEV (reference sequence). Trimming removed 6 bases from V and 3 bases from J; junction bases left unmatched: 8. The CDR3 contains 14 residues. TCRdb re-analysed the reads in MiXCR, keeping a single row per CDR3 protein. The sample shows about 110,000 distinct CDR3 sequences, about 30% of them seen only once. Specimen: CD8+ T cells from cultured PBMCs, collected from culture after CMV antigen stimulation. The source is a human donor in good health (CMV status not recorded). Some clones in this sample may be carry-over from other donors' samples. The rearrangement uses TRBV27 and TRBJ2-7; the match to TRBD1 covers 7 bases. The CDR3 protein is CASSRQGTIYEQYF. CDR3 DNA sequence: TGTGCCAGCAGCCGACAGGGCACAATCTACGAGCAGTACTTC.